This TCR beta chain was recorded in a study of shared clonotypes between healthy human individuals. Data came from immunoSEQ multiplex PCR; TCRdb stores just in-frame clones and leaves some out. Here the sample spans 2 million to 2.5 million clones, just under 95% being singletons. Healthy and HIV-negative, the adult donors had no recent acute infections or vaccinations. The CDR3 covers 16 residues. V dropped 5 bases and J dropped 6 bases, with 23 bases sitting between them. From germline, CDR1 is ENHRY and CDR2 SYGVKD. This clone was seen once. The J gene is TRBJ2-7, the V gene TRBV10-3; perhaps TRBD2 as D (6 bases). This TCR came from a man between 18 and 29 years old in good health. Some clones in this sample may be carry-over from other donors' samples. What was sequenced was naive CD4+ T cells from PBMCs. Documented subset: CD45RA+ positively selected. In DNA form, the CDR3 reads TGTGCCATCAGTCCGGGACTCGCCATAGAGGGCGGCGAGCAGTACTTC. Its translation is CAISPGLAIEGGEQYF.